Following are 29 T cell receptor beta chains from one sample sequenced in a study of CD8+CD57+ T cells in acquired aplastic anemia (dated by TCRdb to 2017 to 2018). Sequencing took place on an Illumina HiSeq 2000. Genomic DNA was used as template for profiling of TCR beta VDJ combinations and CDR3 sequences. The public sequencing data were trimmed at Q25 with fastp and processed into clonotypes with MiXCR by TCRdb, which kept only in-frame beta chains. Merged by CDR3 protein, the rows form single entries marked with the most common genes and DNA. The sample table records hundreds of thousands of distinct CDR3 sequences; roughly 64% of these occur just once. The ten biggest clones cover 4% of the sample. Sample: sorted CD4+, CD8+, or CD8+CD57+ T cells (not recorded which) from PBMCs. These receptors all come from a human donor in good health, serving as a control.

The chain employs TRBV7-6 and TRBJ1-3; 7 bases align to TRBD1. Germline V CDR1 and CDR2: SGHVS, FNYEAQ. V was clipped by 5 bases and J by 2 bases; unmatched bases: 9. The CDR3 is 16 residues long. In DNA form, the CDR3 reads TGTGCCAGCAGCCGGAGGACAGGACTACCTGGAAACACCATATATTTT. This gives the protein CASSRRTGLPGNTIYF.

As to this clonotype: At one boundary the junction diverges from the germline segment, which might be a read error. V and J are TRBV7-2 and TRBJ2-1; 7 bases are a match to TRBD1. Per the germline V gene, CDR1 is SGHTA and CDR2 is FQGNSA. This CDR3 has 15 residues. The CDR3 reads CASGFLEGAYNQHFF. CDR3 in DNA: TGTGCCAGCGGTTTTCTAGAGGGGGCCTACAATCAGCACTTCTTC. Based on the CDR3 plus reference TRBV7-2 and TRBJ2-1, the full variable domain is GAGVSQSPSNKVTEKGKDVELRCDPISGHTALYWYRQSLGQGLEFLIYFQGNSAPDKSGLPSDRFSAERTGGSVSTLTIQRTQQEDSAVYLCASGFLEGAYNQHFFGPGTRLTVL.

The gene calls are TRBV7-9 and TRBJ2-7, with TRBD1 matching over 10 bases. The CDR3 consists of 16 residues. Germline trimming cut 6 bases from V and 5 bases from J; bases unmatched to any gene: 13. CDR1 and CDR2 from the germline V gene are SEHNR and FQNEAQ (reference sequence). CDR3 in DNA: TGTGCCAGCAGGTTGGGGGGACAGGGGAGGGCCAACGAGCAGTACTTC. This codes for CASRLGGQGRANEQYF.

The chain carries TRBV9 and TRBJ1-6; D is unclear. This CDR3 spans 16 amino acids. CDR1 is SGDLS, CDR2 YYNGEE, per germline. With 4 bases removed from V and 7 bases from J, the gap between germline ends came to 18 bases. CDR3 DNA: TGTGCCAGCAGCTTGGACGGCATACCTTTAAATTCACCCCTCCACTTT. As protein: CASSLDGIPLNSPLHF.

This clonotype was seen a few times. The chain links TRBV19 to TRBJ2-7; a weak D match, TRBD1 (7 bases). CDR1 is LNHDA and CDR2 is SQIVND in the germline V gene (reference sequence). Trimming left V 10 bases short and J 3 bases short, with 16 bases between. The length of the CDR3 is 13 residues. Here the CDR3 DNA reads TGTGCCACGAGGAGACAGGGAGGCTACGAGCAGTACTTC. This codes for CATRRQGGYEQYF. Full variable domain (outside the CDR3, taken from reference TRBV19 and TRBJ2-7): DGGITQSPKYLFRKEGQNVTLSCEQNLNHDAMYWYRQDPGQGLRLIYYSQIVNDFQKGDIAEGYSVSREKKESFPLTVTSAQKNPTAFYLCATRRQGGYEQYFGPGTRLTVT.

This chain joins TRBV12-5 and TRBJ1-2; D is undetermined. V was cut by 6 bases and J by 2 bases, with 7 bases left in between. This CDR3 comprises 12 residues. The germline gives CDR1 LGHNT, CDR2 FRNRAP. CDR3 protein: CASGLQNYGYTF. CDR3 nucleotides: TGTGCTAGTGGACTTCAGAACTATGGCTACACCTTC. The variable domain in full, with the rest retrieved from reference TRBV12-5 and TRBJ1-2, is DARVTQTPRHKVTEMGQEVTMRCQPILGHNTVFWYRQTMMQGLELLAYFRNRAPLDDSGMPKDRFSAEMPDATLATLKIQPSEPRDSAVYFCASGLQNYGYTFGSGTRLTVV.

This clonotype has a count of ten or more. This sequence joins TRBV19 and TRBJ1-5; TRBD1 agrees at 9 bases. The CDR3 has 18 amino acids. With V trimmed by 5 bases and J by 6 bases, 17 bases remained unmatched. Germline loops: CDR1 LNHDA, CDR2 SQIVND (reference sequence). This chain's CDR3 is CASSPYLDRGRGAQPQHF. The CDR3 nucleotides are TGTGCCAGTAGTCCCTACTTGGACAGGGGAAGAGGGGCTCAGCCCCAGCATTTT.

This clonotype occurred once. The chain combines TRBV9 with TRBJ2-5; a possible D gene is TRBD2 (6 bases). The CDR3 contains 15 residues. Trimming cost V 4 bases and J 3 bases, with 16 bases left between them. Germline-derived CDR1 and CDR2 are SGDLS and YYNGEE. The CDR3, as DNA: TGTGCCAGCAGCCCCGACCGGGGGTCGAAAGAGACCCAGTACTTC. Translated, it gives CASSPDRGSKETQYF. Full variable domain (rest looked up from reference TRBV9 and TRBJ2-5): DSGVTQTPKHLITATGQRVTLRCSPRSGDLSVYWYQQSLDQGLQFLIQYYNGEERAKGNILERFSAQQFPDLHSELNLSSLELGDSALYFCASSPDRGSKETQYFGPGTRLLVL.

About this clonotype: This likely comes from a read error, as the CDR3 has no conserved phenylalanine or tryptophan at its end. It is unclear where the CDR3 begins or ends on the DNA, so no DNA is shown, and the CDR3 is as TCRdb lists it. The gene calls are TRBV7-2 and TRBJ1-2; the D segment call TRBD1 is taken from the table without a DNA check. The V gene's germline CDR1 is SGHTA and CDR2 FQGNSA. The CDR3 totals 13 residues, both ends included. This CDR3 is CASSSMGRSLYGY.

The chain is built from TRBV11-2 and TRBJ2-3, with D tentatively TRBD2 (6 bases). Germline CDR1 is SGHAT and CDR2 is FQNNGV. Trimming took 1 base from V and 11 from J, leaving 22 bases between them. This CDR3 spans 16 amino acids. This chain's CDR3 is CASSLVWTTKGNEQYF. In nucleotides, the CDR3 is TGTGCCAGCAGCTTAGTGTGGACTACCAAGGGGAATGAGCAGTATTTT. Full variable domain (missing parts from reference TRBV11-2 and TRBJ2-3): EAGVAQSPRYKIIEKRQSVAFWCNPISGHATLYWYQQILGQGPKLLIQFQNNGVVDDSQLPKDRFSAERLKGVDSTLKIQPAKLEDSAVYLCASSLVWTTKGNEQYFGPGTRLTVL.

The chain has TRBV10-3 and TRBJ1-2; D gene uncertain. The CDR3 consists of 14 residues. The V gene lost 4 bases and the J gene lost 3 bases, with 12 bases spanning the gap. The germline gives CDR1 ENHRY, CDR2 SYGVKD. The CDR3 is CAISGPERYYGYTF. In nucleotides, the CDR3 is TGTGCCATCAGTGGGCCGGAGAGGTACTATGGCTACACCTTC.

As regards this clonotype: No conserved phenylalanine or tryptophan is present at the end of the CDR3, so a read error is the likely explanation. No DNA is shown, since the ends of the CDR3 on it are uncertain; the CDR3 is the one TCRdb lists. The chain uses TRBV2 and TRBJ1-6. CDR1 is SNHLY, CDR2 FYNNEI, per germline. Both ends counted, the CDR3 spans 15 residues. CDR3 loop: CASTEGAEVESQYYV.

This clonotype occurred a few times. The chain joins TRBV25-1 to TRBJ1-1; the D gene is possibly TRBD1 (5 bases). The CDR3 runs 14 residues. With 8 bases removed from V and 0 bases from J, the gap between germline ends came to 13 bases. From germline, CDR1 is MGHDK and CDR2 SYGVNS. CDR3 bases: TGTGCCAGCGGGGGGGTAGGGATGAACACTGAAGCTTTCTTT. This sequence encodes CASGGVGMNTEAFF.

Points on this clonotype: A much larger clone is a single base away; this may be a read error. V and J are TRBV18 and TRBJ1-5; D uncertain. The germline gives CDR1 KGHSH, CDR2 LQKENI. Trimming took off 3 bases at V and 4 bases at J, with 10 bases between the two ends. The CDR3 runs 14 residues. The CDR3 region has the DNA TGTGCCAGCTCACCGGAGGGAATAAATCAGCCCCAGCATTTT. This translates into CASSPEGINQPQHF.

The chain is built from TRBV7-9 and TRBJ1-3; D call uncertain. CDR1 is SEHNR and CDR2 is FQNEAQ in the germline V gene (reference sequence). V lost 5 bases and J lost 0, with 14 bases in between. The CDR3 covers 16 residues. The chain's CDR3 is CASSLTEKSSGNTIYF. As DNA, the CDR3 is TGTGCCAGCAGCCTTACGGAGAAGAGCTCTGGAAACACCATATATTTT. Full variable domain (outside the CDR3, taken from reference TRBV7-9 and TRBJ1-3): DTGVSQNPRHKITKRGQNVTFRCDPISEHNRLYWYRQTLGQGPEFLTYFQNEAQLEKSRLLSDRFSAERPKGSFSTLEIQRTEQGDSAMYLCASSLTEKSSGNTIYFGEGSWLTVV.

Concerning this clonotype: A much larger clone sits a single nucleotide away, making a read error possible. V gene TRBV5-6 combines with J gene TRBJ2-2, with 7 bases matching TRBD2. The CDR3 has 15 amino acids. Germline loops: CDR1 SGHDT, CDR2 YYEEEE. Trimming took 2 bases from V and 6 from J; bases not matched to a gene: 7. CDR3 bases: TGTGCCAGCAGCTTTCAGCGGGGAAACGCCGGGGAGCTGTTTTTT. Protein sequence: CASSFQRGNAGELFF.

On this clonotype itself: One end of the junction is discordant with germline, which a read error may explain. V is TRBV7-9 and J is TRBJ2-7, with D hard to call. In germline, CDR1 is SEHNR, CDR2 FQNEAQ (reference sequence). The CDR3 totals 14 residues. This chain's CDR3 is CASSPGFGSYEEYF. DNA of the CDR3: TGTGCCAGCAGTCCGGGTTTCGGCTCCTACGAGGAGTACTTC.

The chain is built from TRBV30 and TRBJ1-6; D might be TRBD1 (6 bases). From germline, CDR1 is GTSNPN and CDR2 SVGIG (reference sequence). Deletions cut 5 bases from V and 7 bases from J, with 18 bases between. The CDR3 length is 15 residues. The CDR3 nucleotides are TGTGCCTGGGTCGGGGAACAGGGAATCAATTCACCCCTCCACTTT. Protein: CAWVGEQGINSPLHF.

This chain joins TRBV7-2 and TRBJ1-6, with D perhaps matching TRBD1 (5 bases). V gave up 5 bases and J gave up 6 bases, with 14 bases separating them. The CDR3 is made up of 15 amino acids. Germline values: CDR1 SGHTA, CDR2 FQGNSA. CDR3 sequence reads: CASSLRGGTNSPLHF. The CDR3 nucleotides are TGTGCCAGCAGCCTCCGGGGGGGGACTAATTCACCCCTCCACTTT.

The rearrangement uses TRBV5-4 and TRBJ1-6; unclear D gene. Trimming took 4 bases from V and 14 from J, leaving 16 bases between them. The germline V gene encodes CDR1 SGHNT and CDR2 YYREEE (reference sequence). The CDR3 has 13 amino acids. The chain's CDR3 is CASSKGREPTLHF. For the CDR3, the DNA is TGTGCCAGCAGCAAAGGGCGCGAACCAACCCTCCACTTT.

The chain recombines TRBV7-9 with TRBJ2-7; 7 bases line up with TRBD1. V lost 1 base, J lost 5 bases, and 8 bases stayed unmatched. The CDR3 length is 15 residues. Germline V gene lookup returns CDR1 SEHNR and CDR2 FQNEAQ (reference sequence). DNA for the CDR3: TGTGCCAGCAGCTTAGAGGGGGCAGGGAACGACGAGCAGTACTTC. Protein product: CASSLEGAGNDEQYF.

Turning to this clonotype: At one end, the junction sequence differs from germline, possibly due to a read error. This chain links TRBV9 with TRBJ2-3; weak D call: TRBD2 (5 bases). The CDR3 runs 17 residues. Germline CDR1 and CDR2: SGDLS and YYNGEE. DNA for the CDR3: TGTGCCAGCAGCTTAGTCGCACTAGGCTTTAGCACTGATACGCAGTATTTT. This codes for CASSLVALGFSTDTQYF.

As to this clonotype: A read error is likely, as this CDR3 ends without the conserved phenylalanine or tryptophan. It is unclear where the CDR3 begins or ends on the DNA, so no DNA is shown, and the CDR3 is as TCRdb lists it. V is TRBV24-1 and J is TRBJ1-2. The germline V gene encodes CDR1 KGHDR and CDR2 SFDVKD. The length of the CDR3 is 14 amino acids, counting both ends. The CDR3: CAISGRVRDFGSSL.

The J gene is TRBJ2-1, the V gene TRBV20-1; D unresolved. The CDR3 consists of 16 residues. Germline V CDR1 and CDR2: DFQATT, SNEGSKA (reference sequence). Between the trimmed V and J ends, which lost 1 base and 1 base, there was a span of 14 bases. The CDR3 region has the DNA TGCAGTGCTAGAGGGAACACTGAAGCTTCCTACAATGAGCAGTTCTTC. This encodes CSARGNTEASYNEQFF.

The chain recombines TRBV2 with TRBJ1-6; D gene ambiguous. The CDR3 runs 13 residues. Per the germline V gene, CDR1 is SNHLY and CDR2 is FYNNEI. V was trimmed by 3 bases and J by 7 bases, leaving 7 bases between them. The CDR3 here is CASSDRTNSPLHF. The DNA for the CDR3 is TGTGCCAGCAGTGACAGGACCAATTCACCCCTCCACTTT.

About this clonotype: Germline and junction disagree at one end, which may indicate a read error. The V and J genes are TRBV7-2 and TRBJ1-6; D is undetermined. Germline V CDR1 and CDR2: SGHTA, FQGNSA. There are 14 residues in the CDR3. Written as DNA, the CDR3 is TGTGCCAGCAGTACGGCGGGGAGGCAGACGGCTGCCGCCTTT. Its protein product is CASSTAGRQTAAAF.

The chain recombines TRBV12-3 or TRBV12-4 with TRBJ2-7; 8 nucleotides agree with TRBD1. This CDR3 has 14 amino acids. V lost 4 bases, J lost 6 bases, and 8 bases stayed unmatched. CDR3 coding DNA: TGTGCCAGCAGTTGCCTGGACAGGGAGCTCGAGCAGTACTTC. Residues: CASSCLDRELEQYF.

This chain uses TRBV9 with TRBJ2-1, with 9 bases aligning to TRBD2. V shed 1 base and J 4 bases; nucleotides not matched to a gene: 3. From germline, CDR1 is SGDLS and CDR2 YYNGEE. The CDR3 has 15 residues. The CDR3 reads CASSVQAGGYNEQFF. The CDR3 region has the DNA TGTGCCAGCAGCGTACAAGCGGGGGGATACAATGAGCAGTTCTTC.

The chain links TRBV12-3 or TRBV12-4 to TRBJ2-7; 8 positions agree with TRBD1. J lost 7 bases, V lost 5 bases, and 13 bases had no gene match. There are 15 residues in the CDR3. The CDR3 region has the DNA TGTGCCAGCAGTCGTGGGACAGGACATAAGTCTGAGCAGTACTTC. It codes for CASSRGTGHKSEQYF.